Shown below are 4 T cell receptor beta chains from a single sample sequenced in a study of response to subunit inactivated influenza vaccine. Using its own MiXCR run on the RT-PCR reads, TCRdb lists one record per CDR3 protein. The repertoire holds about 780,000 distinct CDR3 sequences, with approximately 18% as singletons. The sample here was PBMCs from blood, taken 4 to 6 days after vaccination. The receptors shown here come from a man in his fifties or sixties who received an inactivated influenza vaccine.

This clonotype was observed a handful of times. V gene TRBV15 combines with J gene TRBJ2-1; 10 bases match TRBD2. CDR3 length equals 13 residues. CDR1 LNHNV and CDR2 YYDKDF come from the germline V gene (reference sequence). Losses at the gene ends were 7 bases for V and 7 bases for J; bases not matched to a gene: 4. CDR3 sequence reads: CATTSGSRNEQFF. The CDR3 DNA follows: TGTGCCACCACTAGCGGGAGTAGGAATGAGCAGTTCTTC.

The V call is TRBV6-2 or TRBV6-3, the J call TRBJ2-5; D perhaps matches TRBD1 (6 bases). Germline V gene lookup returns CDR1 MNHEY and CDR2 SVGEGT. This CDR3 contains 14 residues. Trimming pared 7 bases from V and 5 bases from J, leaving 17 bases between. DNA for the CDR3: TGTGCCAGCAAGACGACAGGTTGGTCGGAGACCCAGTACTTC. Its protein is CASKTTGWSETQYF.

The J gene is TRBJ2-1, the V gene TRBV12-3 or TRBV12-4; the D call may be TRBD1 or TRBD2 (5 bases each). The CDR3 extends over 18 amino acids. V lost 1 base and J lost 0, with 16 bases in between. CDR3 bases: TGTGCCAGCAGTTTAGTGGGGACCCGTCAAGTCTCCTACAATGAGCAGTTCTTC. It specifies CASSLVGTRQVSYNEQFF.

V and J are TRBV20-1 and TRBJ2-5; D gene ambiguous. Trimming took 5 bases from V and 4 from J, leaving 8 bases between them. This CDR3 spans 11 amino acids. Germline V gene lookup returns CDR1 DFQATT and CDR2 SNEGSKA (reference sequence). CDR3 loop: CSALKSETQYF. Here the CDR3 DNA reads TGCAGTGCTTTGAAATCAGAGACCCAGTACTTC.